Following are 30 T cell receptor beta chains from one sample sequenced in a study of blood T cell repertoires in COVID-19 (dated by TCRdb to 2018 to 2020). Library creation used the immunoSEQ multiplex PCR assay. Sourced from immuneACCESS, this table was stored by TCRdb with only in-frame sequences that have V and J called. A share of the clones is absent; for the studies checked, an unresolved V gene accounts for under half, and the remainder has no known explanation. The sample table holds 160,000 or so clones, of which around 84% were seen once. Together, the top ten hold 13% to 15% of the sample. Sequencing used PBMCs or T cells enriched from blood (not recorded which). Receptors originate from a man in his fifties or sixties who had recovered from COVID-19.

The gene calls are TRBV5-6 and TRBJ1-1, with 8 bases fitting TRBD1. V lost 4 bases to trimming and J lost 0 bases; unmatched junction nucleotides: 8. Germline-derived CDR1 and CDR2 are SGHDT and YYEEEE. The CDR3 spans 16 residues. CDR3: CASSVIGQGMNTEAFF. The CDR3 DNA reads as TGTGCCAGCAGCGTAATCGGACAGGGTATGAACACTGAAGCTTTCTTT.

The chain carries TRBV6-5 and TRBJ1-1; tentative D call: TRBD1 (5 bases). Looked up from germline, CDR1 is MNHEY and CDR2 is SVGAGI. The V end lost 0 bases, the J end lost 5 bases, and 13 bases lay between the germline ends. This CDR3 is 15 amino acids long. DNA of the CDR3: TGTGCCAGCAGTTACTCTGGAAGGGGAAGGACTGAAGCTTTCTTT. The encoded protein is CASSYSGRGRTEAFF.

The count of this clone is one. Other nucleotide sequences in the sample specify the same CDR3. J is TRBJ2-3 and V is TRBV10-1; D uncertain. Germline lookup yields CDR1 WNHNN and CDR2 SYGVQD (reference sequence). This CDR3 contains 12 residues. Trimming took off 3 bases at V and 6 bases at J, with 7 bases between the two ends. This CDR3 reads CASSDPSDTQYF. The DNA of the CDR3 is TGCGCCAGCAGTGATCCCTCGGATACGCAGTATTTT.

V usage is TRBV5-1 and J usage is TRBJ1-6; 7 nucleotides align to TRBD1. This CDR3 has 14 residues. The trim removed 5 bases at V and 8 bases at J, leaving 7 bases unmatched. Germline CDR1 SGHRS, CDR2 YFSETQ. The CDR3 DNA reads TGCGCCAGCAGTCCCGGGACAGCGGATTCACCCCTCCACTTT. It translates to CASSPGTADSPLHF.

The chain uses TRBV18 and TRBJ1-1; no definite D call. Trimming took 0 bases from V and 0 from J, leaving 11 bases between them. Germline loops: CDR1 KGHSH, CDR2 LQKENI. The CDR3 loop spans 16 amino acids. DNA of the CDR3: TGTGCCAGCTCACCACCCAATGGAGGCATGAACACTGAAGCTTTCTTT. As protein: CASSPPNGGMNTEAFF.

The rearrangement joins TRBV19 to TRBJ1-3; no clear D. V gave up 4 bases and J gave up 5 bases, with 15 bases separating them. CDR1 and CDR2 (germline): LNHDA, SQIVND (reference sequence). The CDR3 loop spans 15 amino acids. In DNA form, the CDR3 reads TGTGCCAGTAGTACCCCGGGAGGCGAGCGAAACACCATATATTTT. Translated: CASSTPGGERNTIYF.

The chain employs TRBV27 and TRBJ1-1; D not certain. The V gene's germline CDR1 is MNHEY and CDR2 SMNVEV (reference sequence). This CDR3 is 14 amino acids long. The V and J ends lost 2 bases and 4 bases respectively, with 11 bases between them. CDR3 loop: CASSLDPPGTEAFF. The CDR3 nucleotides read TGTGCCAGCAGTTTAGACCCACCGGGCACTGAAGCTTTCTTT.

The rearrangement uses TRBV11-3 and TRBJ1-1; D not resolved. The germline V gene encodes CDR1 SGHNT and CDR2 YENEEA. V was trimmed by 0 bases and J by 9 bases, leaving 14 bases between them. This CDR3 is built from 14 residues. CDR3 region: CASSLDGGTRQAFF. The CDR3 coding sequence is TGTGCCAGCAGCTTAGACGGCGGAACTCGACAAGCTTTCTTT.

The rearrangement uses TRBV5-5 and TRBJ2-1; maybe TRBD2 (6 bases). Trimming took 6 bases from V and 6 from J, leaving 25 bases between them. The CDR3 has 17 amino acids. CDR1 is SGHKS and CDR2 is YYEKEE in the germline V gene (reference sequence). Here the CDR3 reads CASIPQAGRGSGNEQFF. CDR3 DNA sequence: TGTGCCAGCATACCCCAGGCGGGGCGAGGAAGTGGCAATGAGCAGTTCTTC.

This sequence joins TRBV7-2 and TRBJ1-1; D possibly corresponds to TRBD1 (6 bases). V lost 5 bases and J lost 1, with 11 bases in between. Germline V CDR1 and CDR2: SGHTA, FQGNSA. There are 14 residues in the CDR3. This CDR3 reads CASSNREGNTEAFF. CDR3 nucleotide sequence: TGTGCCAGCAGCAACAGGGAGGGGAACACTGAAGCTTTCTTT.

This chain connects TRBV30 to TRBJ1-5, with TRBD1 identical over 10 bases. Germline CDR1 and CDR2: GTSNPN and SVGIG (reference sequence). The V and J ends lost 3 bases and 7 bases, in that order; junction bases with no gene match: 6. The CDR3 consists of 14 residues. CDR3 DNA: TGTGCCTGGAGCCGGGACAGGGGAATCCAGCCCCAGCATTTT. It translates to CAWSRDRGIQPQHF.

The chain uses TRBV4-1 and TRBJ1-5, with a weak D call TRBD1 (6 bases). CDR1 is MGHRA and CDR2 is YSYEKL in the germline V gene. Trimming removed 1 base from V and 1 base from J, with 14 bases in between. The CDR3 totals 17 residues. This CDR3 is CASSQGGSGASNQPQHF. CDR3 DNA sequence: TGCGCCAGCAGCCAAGGGGGGTCAGGGGCAAGCAATCAGCCCCAGCATTTT.

This clone showed up just once. The chain recombines TRBV5-1 with TRBJ2-2, with 8 nucleotides matching TRBD2. Trimming at V came to 0 bases and at J to 3 bases, leaving 1 base not matched to a gene. The CDR3 extends over 15 amino acids. Looked up from germline, CDR1 is SGHRS and CDR2 is YFSETQ. The CDR3 spells CASSLAGGYTGELFF. CDR3 DNA sequence: TGCGCCAGCAGCTTGGCGGGAGGGTACACCGGGGAGCTGTTTTTT.

This clone was recorded only once. The CDR3 protein is CASTGLRNTIYF. The CDR3 nucleotides read TGTGCCAGCACGGGGTTGAGAAACACCATATATTTT. The chain couples TRBV2 to TRBJ1-3; D call uncertain. This CDR3 region has 12 residues. V lost 7 bases and J lost 5, with 9 bases in between. The germline CDR1 and CDR2 sequences are SNHLY and FYNNEI.

In its sample, this clone was seen many times. The gene calls are TRBV19 and TRBJ1-5; 9 nucleotides match TRBD1. V lost 6 bases, J lost 5 bases, and 8 bases stayed unmatched. Germline CDR1 and CDR2: LNHDA and SQIVND (reference sequence). The CDR3 runs to 15 residues. The CDR3 is CASSPQGASYQPQHF. In DNA, the CDR3 is TGTGCCAGTAGCCCACAGGGGGCGAGTTATCAGCCCCAGCATTTT.

The chain employs TRBV18 and TRBJ1-4, with TRBD1 matching over 9 bases. The junction had 4 bases not matched to a gene; V was cut back by 3 bases and J by 5 bases. This CDR3 has 15 residues. CDR1 and CDR2 from the germline V gene are KGHSH and LQKENI. The CDR3 coding sequence is TGTGCCAGCTCACCTCCGGGGACAGGGAATGAAAAACTGTTTTTT. Translating gives CASSPPGTGNEKLFF.

This clone was detected only once. The chain is built from TRBV7-2 and TRBJ2-4; 7 bases fit TRBD1. The CDR3 is made up of 15 amino acids. CDR1 is SGHTA and CDR2 is FQGNSA in the germline V gene. V dropped 5 bases and J dropped 7; count of bases not matched to a gene: 11. CDR3 region: CASSLGQFFPNIQYF. The CDR3 DNA is TGTGCCAGCAGCCTGGGACAGTTCTTCCCTAACATTCAGTACTTC.

This clone has more than one count but fewer than ten. The chain combines TRBV5-6 with TRBJ1-2; D possibly corresponds to TRBD1 (6 bases). V was trimmed by 0 bases and J by 4 bases, leaving 13 bases between them. This CDR3 is built from 15 residues. The germline V gene has CDR1 SGHDT and CDR2 YYEEEE. CDR3 in amino acids: CASSLGLTGPYGYTF. CDR3 nucleotides: TGTGCCAGCAGCTTGGGGCTAACAGGGCCCTATGGCTACACCTTC.

CDR3: CASSYFTGAGELFF. CDR3 in DNA: TGTGCCAGCAGTTACTTCACAGGTGCCGGGGAGCTGTTTTTT. The chain carries TRBV6-5 and TRBJ2-2, with a tentative D call TRBD1 (5 bases). CDR3 length: 14 residues. Germline CDR1 reads MNHEY; CDR2 reads SVGAGI. With 1 base removed from V and 6 bases from J, the gap between germline ends came to 9 bases.

This clone has just a few counts. Other DNA variants within this sample encode the same CDR3. This chain links TRBV5-1 with TRBJ1-1, with a possible D match to TRBD1 (5 bases). CDR1 is SGHRS, CDR2 YFSETQ, per germline. The V end was cut by 3 bases, the J end by 4 bases, with 7 bases between. The CDR3 sequence is 12 residues long. For the CDR3, the DNA is TGCGCCAGCAGCTCGGGGGGCACTGAAGCTTTCTTT. This gives the protein CASSSGGTEAFF.

The rearrangement links TRBV5-4 to TRBJ2-2; D might be TRBD1 (7 bases). Germline V gene lookup returns CDR1 SGHNT and CDR2 YYREEE (reference sequence). CDR3 length: 14 amino acids. The ends were cut back, 4 bases at V and 4 bases at J, with 11 bases in the middle. Written as DNA, the CDR3 is TGTGCCAGCAGCGGCGGGACAGCCACCGGGGAGCTGTTTTTT. It encodes CASSGGTATGELFF. Looking up the rest from reference TRBV5-4 and TRBJ2-2 gives the full variable domain: ETGVTQSPTHLIKTRGQQVTLRCSSQSGHNTVSWYQQALGQGPQFIFQYYREEENGRGNFPPRFSGLQFPNYSSELNVNALELDDSALYLCASSGGTATGELFFGEGSRLTVL.

The V and J genes are TRBV19 and TRBJ1-4; 9 bases are shared with TRBD1. J lost 0 bases, V lost 11 bases, and 7 bases had no gene match. Germline lookup yields CDR1 LNHDA and CDR2 SQIVND (reference sequence). The CDR3 has 15 residues. The CDR3 DNA reads as TGTGCCCCCCGGGACAGGGCGGCAACTAATGAAAAACTGTTTTTT. As protein: CAPRDRAATNEKLFF.

The chain carries TRBV3-1 (or the pseudogene TRBV3-2) and TRBJ1-3, with a weak D call TRBD1 (6 bases). V lost 3 bases to trimming and J lost 2 bases, with 14 bases between them. Germline V gives CDR1 LGHDT, CDR2 YNNKEL (reference sequence). This CDR3 region has 16 residues. Written as DNA, the CDR3 is TGTGCCAGCAGCCAGAGACAGGTGGTAGCTGGAAACACCATATATTTT. Its protein is CASSQRQVVAGNTIYF.

The gene calls are TRBV4-1 and TRBJ1-3, with 8 bases matching TRBD1. V gave up 3 bases and J gave up 0 bases; unmatched junction bases: 10. This CDR3 comprises 18 residues. Germline CDR1 MGHRA, CDR2 YSYEKL. Here the CDR3 DNA reads TGCGCCAGCAGCCACCCCGCGGACAGGGCCCACTCTGGAAACACCATATATTTT. Its translation is CASSHPADRAHSGNTIYF.

The table lists this clone with a count of one. This chain uses TRBV4-1 with TRBJ1-5; 10 positions agree with TRBD1. V lost 1 base to trimming and J lost 7 bases; unmatched junction nucleotides: 7. The CDR3 sequence is 16 residues long. Germline loops: CDR1 MGHRA, CDR2 YSYEKL. CDR3 in amino acids: CASSQGQGASRQPQHF. CDR3 DNA: TGCGCCAGCAGCCAAGGACAGGGGGCTTCTCGGCAGCCCCAGCATTTT.

The V call is TRBV10-2, the J call TRBJ2-1, with a weak D call TRBD1 (6 bases). Per germline, CDR1 WSHSY and CDR2 SAAADI. Trimming cost V 4 bases and J 5 bases, with 12 bases left between them. The CDR3 is made up of 14 amino acids. The CDR3 DNA is TGCGCCAGCAGTGGGACAGAGGTAAACAATGAGCAGTTCTTC. Its protein is CASSGTEVNNEQFF.

This clone was detected only once. This chain links TRBV7-8 with TRBJ2-7; TRBD2 aligns across 8 bases. The germline gives CDR1 SGHVS, CDR2 FQNEAQ. The CDR3 length is 15 residues. Losses at the gene ends were 2 bases for V and 0 bases for J; bases not matched to a gene: 3. The CDR3 protein is CASSLSGTSSYEQYF. Here the CDR3 DNA reads TGTGCCAGCAGCTTATCCGGGACTAGCTCCTACGAGCAGTACTTC. Using reference TRBV7-8 and TRBJ2-7 for the parts outside the CDR3, the full variable domain is GAGVSQSPRYKVAKRGQDVALRCDPISGHVSLFWYQQALGQGPEFLTYFQNEAQLDKSGLPSDRFFAERPEGSVSTLKIQRTQQEDSAVYLCASSLSGTSSYEQYFGPGTRLTVT.

This chain connects TRBV15 to TRBJ2-7; 9 nucleotides align to TRBD1. Germline-derived CDR1 and CDR2 are LNHNV and YYDKDF (reference sequence). The V segment lost 1 base and the J segment 9 bases; nucleotides outside the gene matches: 10. This CDR3 spans 15 amino acids. In nucleotides, the CDR3 is TGTGCCACCAGCAGAGCCATGGGACAGGGAGACGGGCAGTACTTC. Protein: CATSRAMGQGDGQYF.

There are a few counts of this clone. The rearrangement links TRBV5-1 to TRBJ1-4; 7 bases are a match to TRBD1. Germline values: CDR1 SGHRS, CDR2 YFSETQ. The CDR3 has 14 residues. The J segment lost 7 bases and the V segment lost 1 base, leaving 4 bases of the junction unmatched. CDR3 sequence reads: CASSLYTGAEKLFF. The DNA of the CDR3 is TGCGCCAGCAGCTTGTATACAGGGGCTGAAAAACTGTTTTTT.

This chain joins TRBV14 and TRBJ2-5, with D possibly being TRBD1 (6 bases). Trimming removed 3 bases from V and 2 bases from J, with 10 bases in between. Germline V gene sequence: CDR1 SGHDN, CDR2 FVKESK. The CDR3 loop spans 14 amino acids. The CDR3 nucleotides are TGTGCCAGCAGCCACAACAGGGCACAAGAGACCCAGTACTTC. Protein: CASSHNRAQETQYF. Full variable domain (outside the CDR3, taken from reference TRBV14 and TRBJ2-5): EAGVTQFPSHSVIEKGQTVTLRCDPISGHDNLYWYRRVMGKEIKFLLHFVKESKQDESGMPNNRFLAERTGGTYSTLKVQPAELEDSGVYFCASSHNRAQETQYFGPGTRLLVL.